This T cell receptor beta chain was identified in a study of blood T cell repertoires in COVID-19. Study-level background: Some COVID-19 samples were acute and others convalescent; all came from the United States, Italy and Spain. The cDNA or gDNA used as material had been derived from T cells, B-cell-depleted T cells, or PBMCs.

As processed by the authors: Using reference gene primer amplification, nucleated cell counts were estimated. Sequencing used immunoSEQ multiplex PCR; TCRdb keeps in-frame clones, though not all of them. V and J calls and clone size come straight from that table; D and trimming were deduced from the DNA. The sample holds about 160,000 clones, 90% to 95% seen once. This CDR3 is 16 amino acids long. This sequence originates from a woman aged 45-59 years with acute or convalescent COVID-19. Sequencing was carried out using peripheral blood. The chain employs TRBV21-1 and TRBJ1-5; the table gives TRBD1 as D, unverified against the DNA. TRBV21-1 is an annotated pseudogene. CDR3 bases: TGTGCCAGCACGTACTCCGGGACAGGGAGCAATCAGCCCCAGCATTTT. It codes for CASTYSGTGSNQPQHF.